This T cell receptor (beta chain) was sequenced during a study of T cell responses to AZD1222 COVID-19 vaccine. The CDR3 spans 12 residues. Trimming cost V 5 bases and J 5 bases, with 10 bases left between them. Germline lookup yields CDR1 MNHNY and CDR2 SVGAGI (reference sequence). Repertoires were generated with immunoSEQ multiplex PCR, while TCRdb's copy carries only in-frame clones and drops some. The repertoire holds about 120,000 clones, about 88% seen once, with around 1.7% in the top ten. This clone was seen a handful of times. Other DNA sequences in the same sample also yield this CDR3. The clonotype was recovered from an adult in good health. Sequenced here: peripheral blood, sampled on day 0 of AZD1222 vaccination. The rearrangement joins TRBV6-6 to TRBJ2-7; D not resolved. Here the CDR3 reads CASSRPRNEQYF. The CDR3 nucleotides are TGTGCCAGCAGTAGACCGAGGAACGAGCAGTACTTC.